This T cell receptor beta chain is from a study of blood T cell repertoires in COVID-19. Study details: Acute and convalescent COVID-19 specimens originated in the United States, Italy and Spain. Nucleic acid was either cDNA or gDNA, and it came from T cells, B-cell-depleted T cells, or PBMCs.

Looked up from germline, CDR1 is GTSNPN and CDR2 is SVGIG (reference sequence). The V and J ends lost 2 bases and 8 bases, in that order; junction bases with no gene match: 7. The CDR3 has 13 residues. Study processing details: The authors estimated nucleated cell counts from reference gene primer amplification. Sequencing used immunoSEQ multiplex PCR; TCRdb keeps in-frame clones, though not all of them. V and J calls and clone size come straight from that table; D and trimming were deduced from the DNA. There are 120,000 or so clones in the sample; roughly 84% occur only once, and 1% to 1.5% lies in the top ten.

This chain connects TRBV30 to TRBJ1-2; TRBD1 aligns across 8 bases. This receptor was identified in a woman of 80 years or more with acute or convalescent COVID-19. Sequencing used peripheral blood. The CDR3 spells CAWSQTDRGGYTF. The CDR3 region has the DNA TGTGCCTGGAGTCAAACTGACAGGGGAGGCTACACCTTC.